This T cell receptor (beta chain) comes out of a study of T cell changes during pregnancy in multiple sclerosis. The repertoire was sequenced with immunoSEQ multiplex PCR; TCRdb's copy has only in-frame clones and lacks some. The table has about 64,000 clones, approximately 91% seen once. The sequence came from a female donor with multiple sclerosis, enrolled in a pregnancy study. The material was peripheral blood, obtained in the second trimester of pregnancy.

Here the CDR3 reads CASSLGGLAGNEQFF. DNA for the CDR3: TGTGCCAGCAGCTTGGGCGGACTAGCGGGCAATGAGCAGTTCTTC. This sequence joins TRBV5-4 and TRBJ2-1, with 11 bases fitting TRBD2. The germline V gene has CDR1 SGHNT and CDR2 YYREEE (reference sequence). The J segment lost 6 bases and the V segment lost 0 bases, leaving 2 bases of the junction unmatched. This CDR3 is built from 15 residues.